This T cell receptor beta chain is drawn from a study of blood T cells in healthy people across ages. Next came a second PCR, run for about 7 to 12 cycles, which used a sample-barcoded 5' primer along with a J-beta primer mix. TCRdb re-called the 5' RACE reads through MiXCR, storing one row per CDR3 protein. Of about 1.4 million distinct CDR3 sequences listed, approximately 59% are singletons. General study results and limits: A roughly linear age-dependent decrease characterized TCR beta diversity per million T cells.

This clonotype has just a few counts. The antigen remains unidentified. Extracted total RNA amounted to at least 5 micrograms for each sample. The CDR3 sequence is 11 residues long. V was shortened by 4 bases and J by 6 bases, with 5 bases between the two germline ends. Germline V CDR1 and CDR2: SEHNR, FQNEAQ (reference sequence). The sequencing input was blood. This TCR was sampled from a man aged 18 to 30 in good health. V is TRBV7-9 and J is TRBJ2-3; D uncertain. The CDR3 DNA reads TGTGCCAGCAGCTGGTCGGATACGCAGTATTTT. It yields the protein CASSWSDTQYF.